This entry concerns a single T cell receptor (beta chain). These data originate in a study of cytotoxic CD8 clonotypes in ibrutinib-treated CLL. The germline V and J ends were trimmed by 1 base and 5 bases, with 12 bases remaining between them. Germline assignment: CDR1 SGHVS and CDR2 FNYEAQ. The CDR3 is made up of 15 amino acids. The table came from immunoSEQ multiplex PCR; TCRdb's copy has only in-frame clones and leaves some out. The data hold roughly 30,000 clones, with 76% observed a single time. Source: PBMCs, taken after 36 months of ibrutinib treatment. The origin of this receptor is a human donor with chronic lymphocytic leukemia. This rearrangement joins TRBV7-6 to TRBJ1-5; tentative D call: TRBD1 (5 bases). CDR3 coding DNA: TGTGCCAGCAGCTTAGAGGCGACAGACTATCAGCCCCAGCATTTT. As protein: CASSLEATDYQPQHF. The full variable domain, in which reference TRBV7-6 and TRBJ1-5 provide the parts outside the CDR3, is GAGVSQSPRYKVTKRGQDVALRCDPISGHVSLYWYRQALGQGPEFLTYFNYEAQQDKSGLPNDRFSAERPEGSISTLTIQRTEQRDSAMYRCASSLEATDYQPQHFGDGTRLSIL.